Presented here are 8 T cell receptor beta chains from one specimen sequenced in a study of OX40 agonist ivuxolimab in advanced cancers. The repertoire was sequenced with immunoSEQ multiplex PCR; TCRdb's copy has only in-frame clones and lacks some. The sample carries about 54,000 clones, approximately 90% recorded once. This sample comprised CD4+ or CD8+ T cells sorted from blood, obtained in a trial of the OX40 agonist ivuxolimab. These receptors were taken from an adult with an advanced solid tumor such as melanoma, head and neck, liver or kidney cancer.

With regard to this clone: Compared with germline, one end of the junction differs, possibly owing to a read error. The rearrangement links TRBV28 to TRBJ2-5; D might be TRBD1 (6 bases). Germline V CDR1 and CDR2: MDHEN, SYDVKM. This CDR3 contains 11 residues. CDR3 region: CASSRNRAADF. For the CDR3, the DNA is TGTGCCAGCAGCCGAAACAGGGCCGCCGACTTC.

The chain has TRBV27 and TRBJ1-1; tentatively, D is TRBD1 (5 bases). The CDR3 contains 12 residues. The germline V and J ends were trimmed by 1 base and 11 bases, with 11 bases remaining between them. Per germline, CDR1 MNHEY and CDR2 SMNVEV (reference sequence). CDR3 amino acids: CASSLWGGDAFF. Written as DNA, the CDR3 is TGTGCCAGCAGTTTATGGGGGGGAGACGCTTTCTTT.

The rearrangement links TRBV5-4 to TRBJ1-1, with D tentatively TRBD1 (5 bases). In germline, CDR1 is SGHNT, CDR2 YYREEE (reference sequence). The CDR3 spans 12 residues. Between the trimmed V and J ends, which lost 4 bases and 1 base, there was a span of 5 bases. The CDR3 region is CASSGGNTEAFF. CDR3 coding DNA: TGTGCCAGCAGCGGGGGGAACACTGAAGCTTTCTTT.

The chain has TRBV18 and TRBJ2-7; D gene uncertain. V gave up 3 bases and J gave up 3 bases, with 9 bases separating them. Germline CDR1 is KGHSH and CDR2 is LQKENI. This CDR3 has 13 residues. In DNA, the CDR3 is TGTGCCAGCTCACCGAGGCAGCTCTACGAGCAGTACTTC. This translates into CASSPRQLYEQYF.

The rearrangement links TRBV7-2 to TRBJ1-1; TRBD1 agrees at 8 bases. V lost 7 bases, J lost 3 bases, and 7 bases stayed unmatched. The CDR3 contains 14 residues. Germline CDR1 and CDR2: SGHTA and FQGNSA. The CDR3 protein is CASNKQGGDTEAFF. For the CDR3, the DNA is TGTGCCAGCAACAAACAGGGGGGGGACACTGAAGCTTTCTTT.

The rearrangement links TRBV29-1 to TRBJ1-1, with a weak D call TRBD1 (6 bases). Trimming pared 6 bases from V and 3 bases from J, leaving 17 bases between. CDR3 size: 14 residues. The germline V gene encodes CDR1 SQVTM and CDR2 ANQGSEA. The CDR3 spells CSVQRDRIYTEAFF. CDR3 sequence (DNA): TGCAGCGTGCAAAGAGACAGGATCTACACTGAAGCTTTCTTT.

The chain is built from TRBV9 and TRBJ2-7, with 8 bases aligning to TRBD2. Germline V gives CDR1 SGDLS, CDR2 YYNGEE. This CDR3 has 14 amino acids. J was trimmed by 2 bases and V by 0 bases; bases with no gene match: 1. CDR3 amino acids: CASSVGGGPYEQYF. The CDR3 DNA reads TGTGCCAGCAGCGTAGGCGGGGGGCCCTACGAGCAGTACTTC.

J is TRBJ1-2 and V is TRBV18, with 7 positions matching TRBD1. CDR3 length equals 18 residues. Germline CDR1 reads KGHSH; CDR2 reads LQKENI. The ends lost 2 bases at V and 0 bases at J; junction bases unmatched: 12. CDR3 region: CASSPRTGPSSTNYGYTF. The CDR3, as DNA: TGTGCCAGCTCACCAAGGACAGGCCCAAGCAGTACTAACTATGGCTACACCTTC.